Listed below are T cell receptor beta chains from one sample, sequenced in a study of CD8+ T cells in alopecia areata. TCRdb's copy holds only in-frame clones and misses some; the assay was immunoSEQ multiplex PCR. The sample has some 130,000 clones, roughly 50% seen once. The sample in question was CD8+ T cells sorted from blood, obtained at week 0. All receptors come from a human donor with alopecia areata. CDR3s leave out the opening cysteine and the closing phenylalanine or tryptophan. Fields, in order: V gene, J gene, CDR3 protein.

TRBV4-3	TRBJ2-1	ASSHTTGNSYNEQF
TRBV27	TRBJ2-7	ASSISAGQPNYEQY
TRBV7-9	TRBJ2-7	ASSFGTGSYEQY
TRBV12-5	TRBJ2-7	ASGLHPSQGYEQY
TRBV16	TRBJ1-2	ASSQQANGYT
TRBV29-1	TRBJ2-1	SGGRYRGPNEQF
TRBV7-2	TRBJ2-5	ASSLGGGGETQY
TRBV30	TRBJ1-1	ACPDEAF
TRBV7-9	TRBJ2-7	ASSPGVDEQY
TRBV5-6	TRBJ2-3	ASSPSARAGTQY
TRBV2	TRBJ1-4	ASSHGQFATNEKLF
TRBV13	TRBJ1-1	ASSLGGGDYNTEAF
TRBV13	TRBJ2-3	ASSPSRGPTDTQY
TRBV29-1	TRBJ1-2	SVPVEGAGYGYT